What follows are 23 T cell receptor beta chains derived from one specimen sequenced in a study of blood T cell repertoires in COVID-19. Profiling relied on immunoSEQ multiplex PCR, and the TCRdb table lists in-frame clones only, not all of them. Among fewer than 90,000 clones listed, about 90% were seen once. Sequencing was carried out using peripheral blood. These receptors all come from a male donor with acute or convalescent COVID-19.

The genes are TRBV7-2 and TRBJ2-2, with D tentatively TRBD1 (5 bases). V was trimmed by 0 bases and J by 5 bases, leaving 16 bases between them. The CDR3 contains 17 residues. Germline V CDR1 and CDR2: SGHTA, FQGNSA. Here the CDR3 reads CASSLARPGPGTGELFF. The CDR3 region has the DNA TGTGCCAGCAGCTTAGCTCGTCCAGGGCCAGGAACCGGGGAGCTGTTTTTT.

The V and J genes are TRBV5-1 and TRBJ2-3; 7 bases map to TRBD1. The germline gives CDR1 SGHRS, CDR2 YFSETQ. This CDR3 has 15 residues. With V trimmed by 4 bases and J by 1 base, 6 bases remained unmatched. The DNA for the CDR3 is TGCGCCAGCAGCACCGGACAGGTTGGCACAGATACGCAGTATTTT. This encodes CASSTGQVGTDTQYF.

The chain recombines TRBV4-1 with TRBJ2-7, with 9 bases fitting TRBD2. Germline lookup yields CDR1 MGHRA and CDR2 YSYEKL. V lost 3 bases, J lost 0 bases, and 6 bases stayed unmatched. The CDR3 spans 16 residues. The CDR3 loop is CASSHLSGGRSYEQYF. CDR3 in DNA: TGCGCCAGCAGCCACCTTAGCGGGGGCCGCTCCTACGAGCAGTACTTC.

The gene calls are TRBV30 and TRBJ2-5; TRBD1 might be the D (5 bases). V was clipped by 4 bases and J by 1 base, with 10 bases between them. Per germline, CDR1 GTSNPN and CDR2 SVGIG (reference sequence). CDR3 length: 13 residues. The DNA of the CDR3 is TGTGCCTGGAAGATCCAGGGCCAAGAGACCCAGTACTTC. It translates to CAWKIQGQETQYF.

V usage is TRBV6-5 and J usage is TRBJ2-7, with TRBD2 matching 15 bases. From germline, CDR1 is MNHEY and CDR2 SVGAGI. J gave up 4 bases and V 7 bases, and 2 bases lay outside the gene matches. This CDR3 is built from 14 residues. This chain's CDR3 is CASIGTSGGYEQYF. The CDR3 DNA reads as TGTGCCAGCATTGGGACTAGCGGGGGGTACGAGCAGTACTTC.

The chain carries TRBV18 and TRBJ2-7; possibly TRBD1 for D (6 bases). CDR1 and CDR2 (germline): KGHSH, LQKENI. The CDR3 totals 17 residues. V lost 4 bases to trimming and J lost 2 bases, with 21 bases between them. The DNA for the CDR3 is TGTGCCAGCTCACTCCGAAATGACCAGGGGCCCACCTACGAGCAGTACTTC. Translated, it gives CASSLRNDQGPTYEQYF.

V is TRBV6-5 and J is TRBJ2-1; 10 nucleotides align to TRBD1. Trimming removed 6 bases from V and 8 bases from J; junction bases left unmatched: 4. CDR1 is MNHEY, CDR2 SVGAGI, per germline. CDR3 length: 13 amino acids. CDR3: CASSRDRGHEQFF. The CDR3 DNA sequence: TGTGCCAGCAGCCGGGACAGGGGACATGAGCAGTTCTTC.

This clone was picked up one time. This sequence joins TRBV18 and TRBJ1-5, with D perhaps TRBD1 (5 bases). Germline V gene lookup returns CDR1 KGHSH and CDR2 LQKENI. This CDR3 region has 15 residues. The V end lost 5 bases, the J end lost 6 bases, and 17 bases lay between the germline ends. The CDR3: CASSGFRQGGQPQHF. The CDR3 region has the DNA TGTGCCAGCTCAGGGTTTCGGCAGGGCGGTCAGCCCCAGCATTTT. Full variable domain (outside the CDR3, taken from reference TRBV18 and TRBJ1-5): NAGVMQNPRHLVRRRGQEARLRCSPMKGHSHVYWYRQLPEEGLKFMVYLQKENIIDESGMPKERFSAEFPKEGPSILRIQQVVRGDSAAYFCASSGFRQGGQPQHFGDGTRLSIL.

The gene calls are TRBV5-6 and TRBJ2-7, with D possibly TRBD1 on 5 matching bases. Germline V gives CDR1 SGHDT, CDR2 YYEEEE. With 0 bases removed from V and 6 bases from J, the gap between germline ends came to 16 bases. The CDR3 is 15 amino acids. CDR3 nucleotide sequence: TGTGCCAGCAGCTTGGGGGGCCAGGGCGGCGCCGAGCAGTACTTC. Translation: CASSLGGQGGAEQYF.

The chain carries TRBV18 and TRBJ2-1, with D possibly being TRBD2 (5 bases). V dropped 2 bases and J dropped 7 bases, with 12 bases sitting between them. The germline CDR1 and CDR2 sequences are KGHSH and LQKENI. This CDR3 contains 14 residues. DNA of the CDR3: TGTGCCAGCTCACCAATCGTGGGAGATAATGAGCAGTTCTTC. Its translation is CASSPIVGDNEQFF.

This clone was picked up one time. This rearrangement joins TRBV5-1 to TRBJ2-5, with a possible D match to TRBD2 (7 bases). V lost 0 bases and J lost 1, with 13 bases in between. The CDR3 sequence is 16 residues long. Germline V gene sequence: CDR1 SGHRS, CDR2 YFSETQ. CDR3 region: CASSLVGGRRQETQYF. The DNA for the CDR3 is TGCGCCAGCAGCTTGGTGGGGGGGCGCCGCCAAGAGACCCAGTACTTC.

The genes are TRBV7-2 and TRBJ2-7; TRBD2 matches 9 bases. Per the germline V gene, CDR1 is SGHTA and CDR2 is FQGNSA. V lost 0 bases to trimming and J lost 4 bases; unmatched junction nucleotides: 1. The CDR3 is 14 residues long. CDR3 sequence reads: CASSLALAGYEQYF. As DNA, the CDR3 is TGTGCCAGCAGCTTAGCCCTAGCGGGGTACGAGCAGTACTTC.

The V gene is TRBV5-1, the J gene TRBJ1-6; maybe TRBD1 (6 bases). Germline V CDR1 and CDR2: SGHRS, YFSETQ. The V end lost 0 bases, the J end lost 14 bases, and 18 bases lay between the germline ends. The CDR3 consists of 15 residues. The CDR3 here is CASSLDGQTNVALHF. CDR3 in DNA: TGCGCCAGCAGCTTGGATGGACAGACCAACGTAGCCCTCCACTTT.

This CDR3 reads CASSQDRGVGETQYF. The CDR3 nucleotides are TGCGCCAGCAGCCAAGATCGGGGGGTTGGGGAGACCCAGTACTTC. The rearrangement links TRBV4-1 to TRBJ2-5; 7 bases align to TRBD2. The trim removed 0 bases at V and 5 bases at J, leaving 6 bases unmatched. CDR3 length: 15 amino acids. CDR1 is MGHRA and CDR2 is YSYEKL in the germline V gene.

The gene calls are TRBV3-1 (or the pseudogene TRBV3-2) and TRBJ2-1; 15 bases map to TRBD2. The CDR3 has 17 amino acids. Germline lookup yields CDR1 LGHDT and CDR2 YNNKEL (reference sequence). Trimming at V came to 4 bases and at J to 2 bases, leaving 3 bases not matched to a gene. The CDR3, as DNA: TGTGCCAGCAGCCGGACTAGCGGGGGGGCCCCCTACAATGAGCAGTTCTTC. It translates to CASSRTSGGAPYNEQFF.

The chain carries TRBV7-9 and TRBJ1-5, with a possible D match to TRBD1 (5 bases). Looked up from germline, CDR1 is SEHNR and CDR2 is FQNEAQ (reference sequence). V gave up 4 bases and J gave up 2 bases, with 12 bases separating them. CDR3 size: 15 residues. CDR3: CASSSNGGGNQPQHF. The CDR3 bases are TGTGCCAGCAGCTCTAATGGAGGGGGCAATCAGCCCCAGCATTTT.

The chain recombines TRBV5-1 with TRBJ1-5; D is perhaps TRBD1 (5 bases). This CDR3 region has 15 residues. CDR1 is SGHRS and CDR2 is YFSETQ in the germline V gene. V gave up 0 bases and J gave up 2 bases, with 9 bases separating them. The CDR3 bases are TGCGCCAGCAGCTTGGGACAGAGTCGCAATCAGCCCCAGCATTTT. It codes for CASSLGQSRNQPQHF.

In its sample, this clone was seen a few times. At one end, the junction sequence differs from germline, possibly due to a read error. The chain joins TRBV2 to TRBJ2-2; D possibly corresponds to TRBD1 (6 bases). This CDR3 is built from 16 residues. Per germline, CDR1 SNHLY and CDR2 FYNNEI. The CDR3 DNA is TGTGCCAGCAGCGAAGGGGGTGGGGCGGCCGGCGGGGAGCTGTTTTTT. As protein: CASSEGGGAAGGELFF.

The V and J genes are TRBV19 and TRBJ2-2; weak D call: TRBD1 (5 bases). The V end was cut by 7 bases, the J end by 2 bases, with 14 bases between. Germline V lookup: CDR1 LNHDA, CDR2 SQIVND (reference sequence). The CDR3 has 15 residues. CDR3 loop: CASMGQGANTGELFF. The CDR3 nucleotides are TGTGCCAGTATGGGTCAAGGGGCTAACACCGGGGAGCTGTTTTTT.

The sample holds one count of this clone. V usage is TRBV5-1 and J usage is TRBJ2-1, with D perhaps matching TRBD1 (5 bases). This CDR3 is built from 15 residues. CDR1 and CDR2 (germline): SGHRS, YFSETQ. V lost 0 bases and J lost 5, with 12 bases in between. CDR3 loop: CASSLEGRVHNEQFF. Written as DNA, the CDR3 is TGCGCCAGCAGCTTGGAGGGCAGGGTGCACAATGAGCAGTTCTTC. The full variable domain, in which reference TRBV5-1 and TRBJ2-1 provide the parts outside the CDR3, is KAGVTQTPRYLIKTRGQQVTLSCSPISGHRSVSWYQQTPGQGLQFLFEYFSETQRNKGNFPGRFSGRQFSNSRSEMNVSTLELGDSALYLCASSLEGRVHNEQFFGPGTRLTVL.

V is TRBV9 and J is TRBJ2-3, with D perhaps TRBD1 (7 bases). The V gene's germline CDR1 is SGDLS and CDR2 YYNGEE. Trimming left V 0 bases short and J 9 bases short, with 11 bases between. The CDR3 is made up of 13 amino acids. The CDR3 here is CASSVAGGFTQYF. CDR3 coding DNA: TGTGCCAGCAGCGTAGCAGGGGGGTTCACGCAGTATTTT.

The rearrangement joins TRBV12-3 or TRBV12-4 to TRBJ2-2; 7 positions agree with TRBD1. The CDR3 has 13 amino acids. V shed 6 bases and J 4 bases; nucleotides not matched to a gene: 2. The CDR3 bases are TGTGCCAGCAGAAGACAGGGCACCGGGGAGCTGTTTTTT. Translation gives CASRRQGTGELFF.

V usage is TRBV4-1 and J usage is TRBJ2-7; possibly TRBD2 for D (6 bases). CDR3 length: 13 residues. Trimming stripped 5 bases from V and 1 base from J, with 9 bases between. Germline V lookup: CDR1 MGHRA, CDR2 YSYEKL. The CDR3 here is CASSVGTSYEQYF. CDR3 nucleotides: TGCGCCAGCAGCGTCGGGACTTCCTACGAGCAGTACTTC.